The 28 T cell receptor beta chains below come from one sample, sequenced in a study of cytomegalovirus exposure and HLA in healthy donors. The PCR had 60 Vbeta and 13 Jbeta primers. Sequencing used immunoSEQ multiplex PCR; TCRdb keeps in-frame clones, though not all of them. The table includes more than 110,000 clones, roughly 82% detected once. Sequenced material: PBMCs. These receptors originate from a man between 25 and 39 years old in good health and CMV-seronegative.

The V and J genes are TRBV5-1 and TRBJ2-7; perhaps TRBD2 as D (7 bases). V gave up 3 bases and J gave up 2 bases, with 18 bases separating them. Germline assignment: CDR1 SGHRS and CDR2 YFSETQ. The CDR3 totals 16 residues. The CDR3 protein is CASSSSWGGGTYEQYF. The CDR3 region has the DNA TGCGCCAGCAGCTCCTCTTGGGGGGGCGGGACCTACGAGCAGTACTTC.

This chain joins TRBV30 and TRBJ1-2; the D gene is possibly TRBD1 (5 bases). V dropped 0 bases and J dropped 7 bases, with 18 bases sitting between them. Germline assignment: CDR1 GTSNPN and CDR2 SVGIG (reference sequence). CDR3 size: 15 residues. The CDR3, as DNA: TGTGCCTGGAGTGTATATGTGGCACCAAGGGGTGGCTACACCTTC. Protein product: CAWSVYVAPRGGYTF.

This chain's CDR3 is CASSLGDRVLHNEQFF. In DNA form, the CDR3 reads TGTGCCAGCAGCTTAGGGGACAGGGTACTCCACAATGAGCAGTTCTTC. V is TRBV7-8 and J is TRBJ2-1; TRBD1 agrees at 9 bases. The CDR3 sequence is 16 residues long. Germline V gives CDR1 SGHVS, CDR2 FQNEAQ. Germline trimming cut 1 base from V and 5 bases from J; bases unmatched to any gene: 6.

V is TRBV6-5 and J is TRBJ2-7; 8 bases align to TRBD1. The trim removed 4 bases at V and 5 bases at J, leaving 7 bases unmatched. The CDR3 contains 14 residues. Per the germline V gene, CDR1 is MNHEY and CDR2 is SVGAGI. DNA of the CDR3: TGTGCCAGCAGTTCCTGGACAGGGCCCCACGAGCAGTACTTC. It is translated as CASSSWTGPHEQYF.

This chain uses TRBV21-1 with TRBJ2-7; the table calls TRBD1, which could not be checked here. TRBV21-1 is an annotated pseudogene. The CDR3 loop spans 18 amino acids. The DNA for the CDR3 is TGTGCCAGCAGCAAAAAGGGCCCCGGGACAGCTAGCAACTACGAGCAGTACTTC. Translating gives CASSKKGPGTASNYEQYF.

The chain combines TRBV2 with TRBJ1-1; D not resolved. This CDR3 is built from 14 residues. CDR1 is SNHLY, CDR2 FYNNEI, per germline. V lost 4 bases and J 4 bases, leaving 13 bases between the germline ends. CDR3 amino acids: CASSGTPGGTEAFF. The DNA of the CDR3 is TGTGCCAGCAGTGGGACCCCGGGAGGCACTGAAGCTTTCTTT.

This chain links TRBV27 with TRBJ2-5; maybe TRBD2 (6 bases). The CDR3 has 15 amino acids. V was pared by 2 bases and J by 5 bases, with 15 bases between. Germline V CDR1 and CDR2: MNHEY, SMNVEV (reference sequence). CDR3 sequence (DNA): TGTGCCAGCAGTTTACAGCGAGCGGGTTCGGAGACCCAGTACTTC. It yields the protein CASSLQRAGSETQYF.

The chain couples TRBV19 to TRBJ2-2; TRBD1 matches at 7 bases. CDR1 LNHDA and CDR2 SQIVND come from the germline V gene (reference sequence). The CDR3 spans 15 residues. The ends lost 7 bases at V and 5 bases at J; junction bases unmatched: 10. CDR3 region: CASTSRDRRTGELFF. CDR3 coding DNA: TGTGCCAGTACCTCCCGGGACAGACGGACCGGGGAGCTGTTTTTT.

The rearrangement joins TRBV13 to TRBJ1-3; 7 nucleotides agree with TRBD1. The V gene's germline CDR1 is PRHDT and CDR2 FYEKMQ (reference sequence). V was clipped by 5 bases and J by 4 bases; unmatched bases: 14. There are 17 residues in the CDR3. The CDR3 reads CASSARDRLVLGNTIYF. CDR3 nucleotides: TGTGCCAGCAGCGCCAGGGACAGACTGGTGCTGGGAAACACCATATATTTT.

The chain combines TRBV2 with TRBJ1-1; D remains ambiguous. V shed 4 bases and J shed 4 bases, with 10 bases lying between them. The germline V gene has CDR1 SNHLY and CDR2 FYNNEI. CDR3 length: 13 residues. This CDR3 is CASSVGGGTEAFF. Written as DNA, the CDR3 is TGTGCCAGCAGTGTCGGTGGAGGCACTGAAGCTTTCTTT.

The chain carries TRBV5-1 and TRBJ2-7; 10 bases are shared with TRBD2. Germline-derived CDR1 and CDR2 are SGHRS and YFSETQ. The CDR3 has 16 amino acids. V was pared by 3 bases and J by 2 bases, with 8 bases of the junction left unmatched. The CDR3 here is CASSSRRTSGAYEQYF. The DNA of the CDR3 is TGCGCCAGCAGCTCCAGGCGGACTAGCGGCGCCTACGAGCAGTACTTC.

This clone has only a few counts. V is TRBV7-8 and J is TRBJ2-7; possible D gene TRBD2, 7 bases. Between the trimmed V and J ends, which lost 10 bases and 5 bases, there was a span of 9 bases. Germline CDR1 SGHVS, CDR2 FQNEAQ. CDR3 size: 10 residues. The CDR3 region is CATGGHEQYF. Here the CDR3 DNA reads TGTGCCACCGGGGGGCACGAGCAGTACTTC.

This clone was seen only once. This chain connects TRBV7-3 to TRBJ1-1, with 10 bases aligning to TRBD1. V shed 5 bases and J 12 bases; nucleotides not matched to a gene: 9. This CDR3 comprises 13 residues. CDR1 is SGHTA, CDR2 FQGTGA, per germline. CDR3 sequence (DNA): TGTGCCAGCAGCCCTGACAGGGGGCAGGAGACTTTCTTT. Translated, it gives CASSPDRGQETFF.

The chain joins TRBV6-6 to TRBJ2-5; unclear D gene. Germline V gene lookup returns CDR1 MNHNY and CDR2 SVGAGI (reference sequence). The CDR3 extends over 15 amino acids. V dropped 11 bases and J dropped 4 bases, with 23 bases sitting between them. CDR3 residues: CAGSVSPERPETQYF. The CDR3 DNA reads as TGTGCCGGATCCGTCTCTCCGGAGCGCCCAGAGACCCAGTACTTC.

This rearrangement joins TRBV27 to TRBJ1-2; weak D call: TRBD1 (5 bases). Trimming stripped 7 bases from V and 0 bases from J, with 12 bases between. Germline V CDR1 and CDR2: MNHEY, SMNVEV (reference sequence). The CDR3 consists of 14 residues. The CDR3 DNA reads TGTGCCAGCATGAATCGACAGACTAACTATGGCTACACCTTC. This gives the protein CASMNRQTNYGYTF.

This clone has just a few counts. Other DNA sequences in this sample translate to the same CDR3. The V gene is TRBV7-8, the J gene TRBJ1-1; no definite D call. The CDR3 extends over 14 amino acids. Germline V gives CDR1 SGHVS, CDR2 FQNEAQ. V lost 1 base and J 1 base, leaving 7 bases between the germline ends. The CDR3 loop is CASSLGHQNTEAFF. In DNA form, the CDR3 reads TGTGCCAGCAGCTTAGGACACCAGAACACTGAAGCTTTCTTT. Based on the CDR3 plus reference TRBV7-8 and TRBJ1-1, the full variable domain is GAGVSQSPRYKVAKRGQDVALRCDPISGHVSLFWYQQALGQGPEFLTYFQNEAQLDKSGLPSDRFFAERPEGSVSTLKIQRTQQEDSAVYLCASSLGHQNTEAFFGQGTRLTVV.

This rearrangement joins TRBV28 to TRBJ1-4; D is ambiguous. The length of the CDR3 is 13 residues. The germline V gene has CDR1 MDHEN and CDR2 SYDVKM. The V gene lost 6 bases and the J gene lost 4 bases, with 9 bases spanning the gap. CDR3 coding DNA: TGTGCCAGCAGCCCCTACCGTAATGAAAAACTGTTTTTT. It translates to CASSPYRNEKLFF.

This chain uses TRBV7-6 with TRBJ2-7, with 11 bases aligning to TRBD2. CDR3 length: 19 residues. V was clipped by 5 bases and J by 3 bases; unmatched bases: 18. Germline V lookup: CDR1 SGHVS, CDR2 FNYEAQ. The CDR3 DNA follows: TGTGCCAGCAGCACTAATAGCGGGGGGGCACTAACTTACATCTACGAGCAGTACTTC. Translating it yields CASSTNSGGALTYIYEQYF.

This clone turned up a few times. This sequence joins TRBV7-2 and TRBJ1-2; 7 bases agree with TRBD1. The CDR3 spans 14 residues. Trimming cost V 4 bases and J 4 bases; bases outside gene matches: 6. CDR1 is SGHTA and CDR2 is FQGNSA in the germline V gene. In DNA form, the CDR3 reads TGTGCCAGCAGCTCGACGGGACAGCCCTATGGCTACACCTTC. It encodes CASSSTGQPYGYTF. The full variable domain, rest sourced from reference TRBV7-2 and TRBJ1-2, is GAGVSQSPSNKVTEKGKDVELRCDPISGHTALYWYRQSLGQGLEFLIYFQGNSAPDKSGLPSDRFSAERTGGSVSTLTIQRTQQEDSAVYLCASSSTGQPYGYTFGSGTRLTVV.

The V call is TRBV7-2, the J call TRBJ1-3; the D gene is possibly TRBD1 (5 bases). With 4 bases removed from V and 0 bases from J, the gap between germline ends came to 10 bases. The CDR3 has 15 residues. Germline V CDR1 and CDR2: SGHTA, FQGNSA. CDR3 region: CASSSRRVSGNTIYF. The DNA for the CDR3 is TGTGCCAGCAGCTCCCGCAGGGTCTCTGGAAACACCATATATTTT.

The chain has TRBV6-1 and TRBJ1-4; 7 bases agree with TRBD1. Germline V gives CDR1 MNHNS, CDR2 SASEGT. The CDR3 consists of 16 residues. After removal of 4 bases from V and 5 bases from J, the junction contained 10 bases not matched to a gene. In DNA, the CDR3 is TGTGCCAGCAGTGCGACAGGGTTCGGGTACAATGAAAAACTGTTTTTT. Translation gives CASSATGFGYNEKLFF.

The rearrangement uses TRBV7-2 and TRBJ1-1; possibly TRBD1 for D (6 bases). The V and J ends lost 1 base and 2 bases respectively, with 8 bases between them. The CDR3 has 14 residues. The germline V gene has CDR1 SGHTA and CDR2 FQGNSA. As DNA, the CDR3 is TGTGCCAGCAGCTTAGACAGGGCTAACACTGAAGCTTTCTTT. Its translation: CASSLDRANTEAFF.

The rearrangement uses TRBV30 and TRBJ1-1; D remains ambiguous. Trimming left V 5 bases short and J 1 base short, with 11 bases between. Germline CDR1 is GTSNPN and CDR2 is SVGIG (reference sequence). The CDR3 sequence is 13 residues long. CDR3 residues: CAWVRAGNTEAFF. The CDR3 DNA reads TGTGCCTGGGTCCGGGCGGGGAACACTGAAGCTTTCTTT.

The chain recombines TRBV7-9 with TRBJ1-4; 10 nucleotides match TRBD1. Germline lookup yields CDR1 SEHNR and CDR2 FQNEAQ (reference sequence). Trimming removed 3 bases from V and 7 bases from J; junction bases left unmatched: 5. The CDR3 totals 15 residues. CDR3 nucleotide sequence: TGTGCCAGCAGCTTCGGGGACAGGGGAAGTGAAAAACTGTTTTTT. This encodes CASSFGDRGSEKLFF.

This clone was recorded once. The genes are TRBV7-3 and TRBJ2-2; tentatively, D is TRBD1 (5 bases). Germline V gene data show CDR1 as SGHTA and CDR2 as FQGTGA. The CDR3 totals 12 residues. Trimming cost V 5 bases and J 6 bases, with 7 bases left between them. CDR3 in DNA: TGTGCCAGCAGCGCAGGGCCCGGGGAGCTGTTTTTT. Protein: CASSAGPGELFF. The full variable domain, in which reference TRBV7-3 and TRBJ2-2 provide the parts outside the CDR3, is GAGVSQTPSNKVTEKGKYVELRCDPISGHTALYWYRQSLGQGPEFLIYFQGTGAADDSGLPNDRFFAVRPEGSVSTLKIQRTERGDSAVYLCASSAGPGELFFGEGSRLTVL.

The chain joins TRBV6-5 to TRBJ1-1, with a tentative D call TRBD1 (5 bases). The CDR3 is 16 residues long. CDR1 and CDR2 (germline): MNHEY, SVGAGI. Trimming stripped 1 base from V and 8 bases from J, with 20 bases between. Here the CDR3 DNA reads TGTGCCAGCAGTTACTTCCGAGGAGGGGCGACGGGGGAAGCTTTCTTT. Translation: CASSYFRGGATGEAFF.

The chain is built from TRBV27 and TRBJ2-7, with 12 nucleotides matching TRBD2. The CDR3 extends over 18 amino acids. Germline assignment: CDR1 MNHEY and CDR2 SMNVEV (reference sequence). V gave up 1 base and J gave up 4 bases; unmatched junction bases: 11. The CDR3 DNA is TGTGCCAGCAGTTTATATGCTAGCGGGGGGGCTAGTAAGTACGAGCAGTACTTC. Its protein product is CASSLYASGGASKYEQYF.

The V gene is TRBV11-2, the J gene TRBJ2-7, with 9 bases matching TRBD2. CDR1 is SGHAT, CDR2 FQNNGV, per germline. The J segment lost 0 bases and the V segment lost 2 bases, leaving 2 bases of the junction unmatched. This CDR3 has 15 residues. The CDR3 loop is CASSLSGGPSYEQYF. CDR3 sequence (DNA): TGTGCCAGCAGCTTAAGCGGGGGGCCCTCCTACGAGCAGTACTTC.